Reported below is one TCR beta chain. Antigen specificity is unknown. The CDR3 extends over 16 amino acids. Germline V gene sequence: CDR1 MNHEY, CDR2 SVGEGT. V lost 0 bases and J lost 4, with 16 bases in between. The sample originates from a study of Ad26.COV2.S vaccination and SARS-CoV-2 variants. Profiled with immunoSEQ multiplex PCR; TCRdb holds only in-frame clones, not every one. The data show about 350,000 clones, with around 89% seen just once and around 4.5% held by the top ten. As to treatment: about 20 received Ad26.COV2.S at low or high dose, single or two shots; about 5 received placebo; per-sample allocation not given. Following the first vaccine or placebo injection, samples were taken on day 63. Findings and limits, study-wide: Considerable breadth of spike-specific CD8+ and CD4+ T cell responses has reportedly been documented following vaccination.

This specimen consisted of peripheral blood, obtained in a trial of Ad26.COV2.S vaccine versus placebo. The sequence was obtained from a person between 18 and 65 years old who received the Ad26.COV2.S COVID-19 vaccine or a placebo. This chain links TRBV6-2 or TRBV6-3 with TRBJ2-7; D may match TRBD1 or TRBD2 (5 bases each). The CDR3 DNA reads TGTGCCAGCAGTTACTCGAGGGGACCAGGGCCGTACGAGCAGTACTTC. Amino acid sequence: CASSYSRGPGPYEQYF.